The 5 T cell receptor beta chains below come from one sample, sequenced in a study of blood T cell repertoires in COVID-19. Only in-frame clones appear in the TCRdb table, and some are missing; sequencing was by immunoSEQ multiplex PCR. The sample consists of over 130,000 clones, 65% to 90% of them appearing once. The specimen was peripheral blood. These receptors were taken from a man in his sixties or seventies with acute or convalescent COVID-19.

This clone was recorded once. This chain links TRBV5-5 with TRBJ1-6, with D hard to call. There are 12 residues in the CDR3. Between the trimmed V and J ends, which lost 4 bases and 10 bases, there was a span of 9 bases. Germline V lookup: CDR1 SGHKS, CDR2 YYEKEE (reference sequence). The CDR3 sequence is CASSREGSPLHF. Here the CDR3 DNA reads TGTGCCAGCAGCAGGGAGGGCTCACCCCTCCACTTT.

This clone was recorded only once. V is TRBV4-1 and J is TRBJ2-7; 8 positions agree with TRBD1. V lost 0 bases and J lost 6; bases outside the gene matches: 7. The CDR3 runs 15 residues. Germline assignment: CDR1 MGHRA and CDR2 YSYEKL. The CDR3 nucleotides are TGCGCCAGCAGCCAAGAAGGACAGGGCCTACTCGAGCAGTACTTC. Protein sequence: CASSQEGQGLLEQYF.

The J gene is TRBJ1-1, the V gene TRBV4-2, with TRBD1 matching 8 bases. V lost 1 base to trimming and J lost 4 bases; unmatched junction nucleotides: 5. The length of the CDR3 is 15 residues. Germline V gene data show CDR1 as LGHNA and CDR2 as YNFKEQ. This CDR3 reads CASSQVGQGGTEAFF. The CDR3, as DNA: TGTGCCAGCAGCCAAGTAGGACAGGGCGGCACTGAAGCTTTCTTT.

The chain joins TRBV6-5 to TRBJ1-5, with 7 bases identical to TRBD1. Trimming removed 5 bases from V and 1 base from J; junction bases left unmatched: 2. The CDR3 contains 14 residues. From germline, CDR1 is MNHEY and CDR2 SVGAGI. The CDR3 here is CASSPDRSNQPQHF. In nucleotides, the CDR3 is TGTGCCAGCAGTCCGGACAGGAGCAATCAGCCCCAGCATTTT.

The gene calls are TRBV5-1 and TRBJ2-5; D gene ambiguous. This CDR3 region has 11 residues. Germline-derived CDR1 and CDR2 are SGHRS and YFSETQ. With 3 bases removed from V and 5 bases from J, the gap between germline ends came to 5 bases. CDR3 bases: TGCGCCAGCAGCTCTCGGGAGACCCAGTACTTC. Its translation is CASSSRETQYF. Supplemented by reference TRBV5-1 and TRBJ2-5, the full variable domain reads KAGVTQTPRYLIKTRGQQVTLSCSPISGHRSVSWYQQTPGQGLQFLFEYFSETQRNKGNFPGRFSGRQFSNSRSEMNVSTLELGDSALYLCASSSRETQYFGPGTRLLVL.